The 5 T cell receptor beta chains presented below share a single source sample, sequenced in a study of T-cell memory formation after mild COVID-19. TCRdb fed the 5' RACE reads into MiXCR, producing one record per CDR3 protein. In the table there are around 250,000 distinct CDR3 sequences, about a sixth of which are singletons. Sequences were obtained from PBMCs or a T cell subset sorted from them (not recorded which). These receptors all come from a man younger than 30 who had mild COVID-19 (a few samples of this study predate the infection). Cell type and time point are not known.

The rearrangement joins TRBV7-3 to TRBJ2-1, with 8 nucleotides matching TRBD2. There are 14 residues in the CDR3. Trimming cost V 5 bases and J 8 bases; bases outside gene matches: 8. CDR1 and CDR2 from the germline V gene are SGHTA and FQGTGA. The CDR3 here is CASSLGGGRDEQFF. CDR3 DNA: TGTGCCAGCAGCCTGGGCGGGGGGCGCGATGAGCAGTTCTTC.

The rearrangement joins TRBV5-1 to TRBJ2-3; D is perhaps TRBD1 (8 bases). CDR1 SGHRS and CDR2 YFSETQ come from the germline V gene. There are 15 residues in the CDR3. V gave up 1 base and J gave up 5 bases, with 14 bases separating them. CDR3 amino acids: CASSLIQGEGDTQYF. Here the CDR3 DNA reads TGCGCCAGCAGCTTGATACAGGGGGAGGGAGATACGCAGTATTTT.

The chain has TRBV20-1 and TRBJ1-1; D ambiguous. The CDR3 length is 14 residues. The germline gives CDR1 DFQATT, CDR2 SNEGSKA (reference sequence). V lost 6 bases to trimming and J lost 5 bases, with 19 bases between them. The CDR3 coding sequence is TGCAGTGCAACCCCCGGGAGGGCCCCGACTGAAGCTTTCTTT. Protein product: CSATPGRAPTEAFF.

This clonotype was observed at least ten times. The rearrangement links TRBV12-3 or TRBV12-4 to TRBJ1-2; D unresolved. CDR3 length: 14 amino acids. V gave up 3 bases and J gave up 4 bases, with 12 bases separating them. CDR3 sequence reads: CASSLLRSSYGYTF. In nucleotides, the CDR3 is TGTGCCAGCAGTTTGCTCCGCAGCTCCTATGGCTACACCTTC.

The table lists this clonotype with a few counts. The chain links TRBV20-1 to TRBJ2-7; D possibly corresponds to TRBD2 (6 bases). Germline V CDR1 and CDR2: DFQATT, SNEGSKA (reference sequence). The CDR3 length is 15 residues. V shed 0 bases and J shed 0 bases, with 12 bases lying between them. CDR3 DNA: TGCAGTGCTAGAGAAAGCGGGCCGAGCTCCTACGAGCAGTACTTC. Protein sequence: CSARESGPSSYEQYF.